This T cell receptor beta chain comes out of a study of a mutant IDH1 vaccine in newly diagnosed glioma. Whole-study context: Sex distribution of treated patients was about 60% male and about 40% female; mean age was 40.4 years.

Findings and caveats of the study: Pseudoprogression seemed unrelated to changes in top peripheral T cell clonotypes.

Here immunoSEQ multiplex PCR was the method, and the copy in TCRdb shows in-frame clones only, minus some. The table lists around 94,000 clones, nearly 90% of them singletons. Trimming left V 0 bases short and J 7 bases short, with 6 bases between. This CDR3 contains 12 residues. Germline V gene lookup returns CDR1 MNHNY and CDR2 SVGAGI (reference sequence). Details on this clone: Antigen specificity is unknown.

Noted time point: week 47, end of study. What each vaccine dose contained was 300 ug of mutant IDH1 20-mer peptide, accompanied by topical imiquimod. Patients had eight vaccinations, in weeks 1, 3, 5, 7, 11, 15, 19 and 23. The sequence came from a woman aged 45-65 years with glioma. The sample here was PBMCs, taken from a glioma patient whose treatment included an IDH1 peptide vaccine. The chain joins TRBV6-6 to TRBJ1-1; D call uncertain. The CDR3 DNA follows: TGTGCCAGCAGTTACTCAATGGGTGAAGCTTTCTTT. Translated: CASSYSMGEAFF.